This TCR beta chain derives from a study of cytomegalovirus exposure and HLA in healthy donors. The germline CDR1 and CDR2 sequences are ENHRY and SYGVKD. Between the trimmed V and J ends, which lost 6 bases and 5 bases, there was a span of 7 bases. The CDR3 spans 11 residues. PCR amplification relied on 60 Vbeta primers (plus 13 Jbeta primers). Some clones are missing from TCRdb's copy, which holds only in-frame ones; the method was immunoSEQ multiplex PCR. The table has approximately 160,000 clones, around 80% seen once. Study observations and caveats: Analyzed later, association rates of TCRs varied across HLA loci, with DRB1 most and HLA-C fewest.

This clone was seen only a few times. Its antigen is still unknown. Sequencing was carried out using PBMCs. The chain is built from TRBV10-3 and TRBJ1-2, with D possibly being TRBD1 (5 bases). The receptor was derived from a woman aged 25-40 years in good health and CMV-seropositive. Written as DNA, the CDR3 is TGTGCCATCAGCACAGGATATGGCTACACCTTC. Its translation is CAISTGYGYTF.